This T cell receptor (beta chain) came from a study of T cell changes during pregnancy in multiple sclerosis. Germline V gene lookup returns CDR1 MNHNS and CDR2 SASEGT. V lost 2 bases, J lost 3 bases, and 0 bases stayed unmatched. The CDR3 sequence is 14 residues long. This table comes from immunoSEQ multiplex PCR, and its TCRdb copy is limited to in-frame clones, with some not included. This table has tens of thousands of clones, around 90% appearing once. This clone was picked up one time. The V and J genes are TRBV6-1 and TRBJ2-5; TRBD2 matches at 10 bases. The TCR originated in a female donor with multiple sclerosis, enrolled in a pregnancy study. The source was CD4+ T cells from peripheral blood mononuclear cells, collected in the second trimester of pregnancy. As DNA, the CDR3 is TGTGCCAGCAGTGAAACTAGCGGGAAAGAGACCCAGTACTTC. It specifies CASSETSGKETQYF.